This record looks at one T cell receptor (beta chain) sequence and its context. Its specificity is unknown. This entry is derived from a study of cytomegalovirus exposure and HLA in healthy donors. Looking at the study overall: Sequencing of 150 million to 200 million T cells in an earlier analysis found 95 million to 120 million unique TCR beta sequences. Study observations and caveats: In a later analysis, a genetic analysis reported fewer productive-TCR N-insertions in an Asian-associated ancestry cluster than the cohort average. Researchers counted roughly 150 TCR beta chains as cytomegalovirus-associated.

Researchers ran the PCR with 60 Vbeta and 13 Jbeta primers. The data were produced by immunoSEQ multiplex PCR, yet TCRdb's version contains in-frame clones alone and is incomplete. This table holds about 130,000 clones, roughly two thirds found once. Healthy bone marrow donors made up the donors. V was pared by 6 bases and J by 3 bases, with 2 bases of the junction left unmatched. The germline gives CDR1 MDHEN, CDR2 SYDVKM. The CDR3 consists of 14 residues. The chain is built from TRBV28 and TRBJ2-1; 10 positions match TRBD2. The sample was PBMCs. This receptor was taken from a man under 40 in good health and CMV-seropositive. This chain's CDR3 is CASRLAGFYNEQFF. CDR3 sequence (DNA): TGTGCCAGCAGACTAGCGGGATTCTACAATGAGCAGTTCTTC.